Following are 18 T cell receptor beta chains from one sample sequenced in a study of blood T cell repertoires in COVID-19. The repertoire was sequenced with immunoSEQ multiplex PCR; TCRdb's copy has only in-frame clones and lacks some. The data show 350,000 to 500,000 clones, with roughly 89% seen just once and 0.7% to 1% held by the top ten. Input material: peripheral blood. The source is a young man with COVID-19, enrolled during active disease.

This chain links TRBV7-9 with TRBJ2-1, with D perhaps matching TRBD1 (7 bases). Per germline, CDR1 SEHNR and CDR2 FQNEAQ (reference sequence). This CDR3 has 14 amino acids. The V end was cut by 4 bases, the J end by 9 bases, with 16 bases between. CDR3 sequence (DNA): TGTGCCAGCAGCTACGCCGGGACAGCGGGTGAGCAGTTCTTC. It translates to CASSYAGTAGEQFF.

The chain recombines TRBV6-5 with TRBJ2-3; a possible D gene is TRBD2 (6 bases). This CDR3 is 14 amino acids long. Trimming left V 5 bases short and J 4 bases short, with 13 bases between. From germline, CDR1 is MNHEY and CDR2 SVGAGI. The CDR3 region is CASSTRTNSDTQYF. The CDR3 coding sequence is TGTGCCAGCAGTACACGGACTAACTCAGATACGCAGTATTTT.

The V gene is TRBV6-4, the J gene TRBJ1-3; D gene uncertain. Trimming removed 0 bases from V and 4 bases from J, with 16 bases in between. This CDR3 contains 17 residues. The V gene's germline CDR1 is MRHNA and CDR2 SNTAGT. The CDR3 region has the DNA TGTGCCAGCAGTGACTCGAGTGACTATAATCGAGGAAACACCATATATTTT. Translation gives CASSDSSDYNRGNTIYF.

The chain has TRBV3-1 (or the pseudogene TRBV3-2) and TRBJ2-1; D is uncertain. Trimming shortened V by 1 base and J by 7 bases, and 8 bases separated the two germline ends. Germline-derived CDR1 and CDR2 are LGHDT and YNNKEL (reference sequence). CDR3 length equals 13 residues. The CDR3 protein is CASSQAPRNEQFF. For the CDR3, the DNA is TGTGCCAGCAGCCAAGCCCCCAGAAATGAGCAGTTCTTC.

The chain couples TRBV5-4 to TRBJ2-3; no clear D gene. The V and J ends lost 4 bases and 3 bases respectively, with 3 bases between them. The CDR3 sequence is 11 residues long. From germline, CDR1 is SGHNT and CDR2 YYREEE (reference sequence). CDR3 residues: CASSITDTQYF. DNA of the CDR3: TGTGCCAGCAGCATAACAGATACGCAGTATTTT. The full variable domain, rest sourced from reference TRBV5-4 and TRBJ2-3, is ETGVTQSPTHLIKTRGQQVTLRCSSQSGHNTVSWYQQALGQGPQFIFQYYREEENGRGNFPPRFSGLQFPNYSSELNVNALELDDSALYLCASSITDTQYFGPGTRLTVL.

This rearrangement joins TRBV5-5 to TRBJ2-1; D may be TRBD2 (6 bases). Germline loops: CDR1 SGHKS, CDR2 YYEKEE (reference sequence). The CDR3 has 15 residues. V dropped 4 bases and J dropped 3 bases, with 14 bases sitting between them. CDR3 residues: CASSRGLDSYNEQFF. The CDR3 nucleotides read TGTGCCAGCAGCAGGGGACTGGATAGCTACAATGAGCAGTTCTTC. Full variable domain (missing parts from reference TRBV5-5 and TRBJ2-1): DAGVTQSPTHLIKTRGQQVTLRCSPISGHKSVSWYQQVLGQGPQFIFQYYEKEERGRGNFPDRFSARQFPNYSSELNVNALLLGDSALYLCASSRGLDSYNEQFFGPGTRLTVL.

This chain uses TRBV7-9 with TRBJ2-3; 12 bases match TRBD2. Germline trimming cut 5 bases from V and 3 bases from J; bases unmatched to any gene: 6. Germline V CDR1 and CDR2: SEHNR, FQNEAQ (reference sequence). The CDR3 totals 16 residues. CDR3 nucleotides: TGTGCCAGCAGCACCCCTAGCGGGAGGGGGACAGATACGCAGTATTTT. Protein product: CASSTPSGRGTDTQYF. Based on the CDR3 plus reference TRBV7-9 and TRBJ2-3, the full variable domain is DTGVSQNPRHKITKRGQNVTFRCDPISEHNRLYWYRQTLGQGPEFLTYFQNEAQLEKSRLLSDRFSAERPKGSFSTLEIQRTEQGDSAMYLCASSTPSGRGTDTQYFGPGTRLTVL.

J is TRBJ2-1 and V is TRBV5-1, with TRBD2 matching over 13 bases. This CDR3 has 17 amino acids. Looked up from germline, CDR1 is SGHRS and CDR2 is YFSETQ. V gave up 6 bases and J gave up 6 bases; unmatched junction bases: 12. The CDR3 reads CASNPFSGTSGTNEQFF. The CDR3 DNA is TGCGCCAGCAACCCTTTCTCCGGGACTAGCGGGACCAATGAGCAGTTCTTC.

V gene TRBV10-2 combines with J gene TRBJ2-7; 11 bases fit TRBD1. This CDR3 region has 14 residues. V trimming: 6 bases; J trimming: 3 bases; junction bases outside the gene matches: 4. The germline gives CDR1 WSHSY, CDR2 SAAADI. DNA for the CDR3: TGCGCCAGCAGACCCGGGACAGGGGGCTACGAGCAGTACTTC. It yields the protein CASRPGTGGYEQYF.

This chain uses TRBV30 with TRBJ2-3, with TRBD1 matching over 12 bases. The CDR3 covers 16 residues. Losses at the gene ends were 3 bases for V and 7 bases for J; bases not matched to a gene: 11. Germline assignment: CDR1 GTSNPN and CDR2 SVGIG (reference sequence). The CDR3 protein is CAWSSGGTGGFYTQYF. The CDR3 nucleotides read TGTGCCTGGAGCTCTGGCGGGACAGGGGGCTTCTATACGCAGTATTTT. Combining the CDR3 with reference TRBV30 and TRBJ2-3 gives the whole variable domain SQTIHQWPATLVQPVGSPLSLECTVEGTSNPNLYWYRQAAGRGLQLLFYSVGIGQISSEVPQNLSASRPQDRQFILSSKKLLLSDSGFYLCAWSSGGTGGFYTQYFGPGTRLTVL.

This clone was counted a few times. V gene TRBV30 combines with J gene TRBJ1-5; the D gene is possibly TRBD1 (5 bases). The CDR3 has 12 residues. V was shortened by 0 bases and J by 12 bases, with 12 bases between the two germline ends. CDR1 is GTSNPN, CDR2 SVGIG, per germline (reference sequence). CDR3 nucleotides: TGTGCCTGGAGTGTACTGGGGGGTCACCAGCATTTT. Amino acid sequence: CAWSVLGGHQHF.

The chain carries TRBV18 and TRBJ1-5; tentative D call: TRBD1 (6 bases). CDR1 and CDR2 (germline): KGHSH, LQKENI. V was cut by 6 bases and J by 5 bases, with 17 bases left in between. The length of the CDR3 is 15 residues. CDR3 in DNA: TGTGCCAGCTCGCCCGAACAGGGTAGATATCAGCCCCAGCATTTT. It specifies CASSPEQGRYQPQHF.

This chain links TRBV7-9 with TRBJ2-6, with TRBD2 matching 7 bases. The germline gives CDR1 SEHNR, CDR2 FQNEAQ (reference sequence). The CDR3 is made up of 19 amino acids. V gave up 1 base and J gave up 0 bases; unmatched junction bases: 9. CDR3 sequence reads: CASSLGPLAEYSGANVLTF. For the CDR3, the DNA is TGTGCCAGCAGCTTAGGACCCCTAGCGGAATACTCTGGGGCCAACGTCCTGACTTTC.

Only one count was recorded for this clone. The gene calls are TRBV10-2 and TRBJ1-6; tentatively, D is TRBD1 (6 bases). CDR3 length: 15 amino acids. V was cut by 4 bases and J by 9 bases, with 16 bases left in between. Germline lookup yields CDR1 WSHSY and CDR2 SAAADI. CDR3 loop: CASSVGGRGGSPLHF. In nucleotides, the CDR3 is TGCGCCAGCAGTGTAGGGGGTCGAGGCGGTTCACCCCTCCACTTT.

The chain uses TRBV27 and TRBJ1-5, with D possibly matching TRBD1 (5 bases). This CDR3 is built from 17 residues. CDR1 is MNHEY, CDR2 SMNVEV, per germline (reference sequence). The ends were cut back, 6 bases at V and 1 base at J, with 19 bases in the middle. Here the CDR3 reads CASSPGPPGGSNQPQHF. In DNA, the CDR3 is TGTGCCAGCAGCCCGGGACCTCCAGGAGGGAGCAATCAGCCCCAGCATTTT.

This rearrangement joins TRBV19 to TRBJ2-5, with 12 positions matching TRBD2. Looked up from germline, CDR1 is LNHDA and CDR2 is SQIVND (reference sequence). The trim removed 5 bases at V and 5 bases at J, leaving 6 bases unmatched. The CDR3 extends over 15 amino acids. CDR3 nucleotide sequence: TGTGCCAGTAGTCAAACTAGCGGGGGGTGGGAGACCCAGTACTTC. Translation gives CASSQTSGGWETQYF.

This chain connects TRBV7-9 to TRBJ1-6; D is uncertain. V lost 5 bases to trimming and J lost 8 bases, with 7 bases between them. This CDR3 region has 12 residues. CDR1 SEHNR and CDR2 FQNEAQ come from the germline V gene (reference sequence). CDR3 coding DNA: TGTGCCAGCAGCCTATCATATTCACCCCTCCACTTT. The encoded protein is CASSLSYSPLHF.

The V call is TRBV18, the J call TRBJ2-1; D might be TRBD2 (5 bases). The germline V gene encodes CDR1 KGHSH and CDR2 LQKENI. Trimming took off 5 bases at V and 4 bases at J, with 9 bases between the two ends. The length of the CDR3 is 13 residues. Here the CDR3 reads CASSAGLYNEQFF. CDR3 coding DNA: TGTGCCAGCTCAGCGGGCTTGTACAATGAGCAGTTCTTC.